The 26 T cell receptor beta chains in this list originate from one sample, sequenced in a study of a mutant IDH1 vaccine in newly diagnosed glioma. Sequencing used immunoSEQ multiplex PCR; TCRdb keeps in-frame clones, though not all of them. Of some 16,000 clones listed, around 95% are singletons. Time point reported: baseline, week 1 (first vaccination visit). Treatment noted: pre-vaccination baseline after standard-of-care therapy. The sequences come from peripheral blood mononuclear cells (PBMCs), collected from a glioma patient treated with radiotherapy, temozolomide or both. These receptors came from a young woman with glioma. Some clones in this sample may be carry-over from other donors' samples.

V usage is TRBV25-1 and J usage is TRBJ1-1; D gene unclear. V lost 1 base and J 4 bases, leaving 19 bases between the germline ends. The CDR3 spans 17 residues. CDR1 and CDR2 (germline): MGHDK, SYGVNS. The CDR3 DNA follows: TGTGCCAGCAGTGAATCCCCGACGAGTGGGAGCGGCACTGAAGCTTTCTTT. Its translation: CASSESPTSGSGTEAFF. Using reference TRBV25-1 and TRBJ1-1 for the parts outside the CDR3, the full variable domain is EADIYQTPRYLVIGTGKKITLECSQTMGHDKMYWYQQDPGMELHLIHYSYGVNSTEKGDLSSESTVSRIRTEHFPLTLESARPSHTSQYLCASSESPTSGSGTEAFFGQGTRLTVV.

CDR3 sequence: CAWSRGTVNTEAFF. The CDR3 coding sequence is TGTGCCTGGAGTAGGGGGACAGTGAACACTGAAGCTTTCTTT. The rearrangement links TRBV30 to TRBJ1-1, with 7 bases matching TRBD1. There are 14 residues in the CDR3. Per germline, CDR1 GTSNPN and CDR2 SVGIG (reference sequence). The junction had 3 bases not matched to a gene; V was cut back by 2 bases and J by 0 bases.

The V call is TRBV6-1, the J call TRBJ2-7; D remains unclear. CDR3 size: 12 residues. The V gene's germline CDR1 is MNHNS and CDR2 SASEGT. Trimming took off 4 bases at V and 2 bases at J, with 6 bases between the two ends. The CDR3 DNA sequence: TGTGCCAGCAGTGGGCAGCCCTACGAGCAGTACTTC. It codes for CASSGQPYEQYF.

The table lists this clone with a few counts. CDR3 coding DNA: TGTGCCATCAGTGATTCAGGGGGGGATCAGCCCCAGCATTTT. Its protein product is CAISDSGGDQPQHF. This chain connects TRBV10-3 to TRBJ1-5; 7 positions match TRBD1. Germline assignment: CDR1 ENHRY and CDR2 SYGVKD. This CDR3 is 14 amino acids long. V was clipped by 3 bases and J by 5 bases; unmatched bases: 4.

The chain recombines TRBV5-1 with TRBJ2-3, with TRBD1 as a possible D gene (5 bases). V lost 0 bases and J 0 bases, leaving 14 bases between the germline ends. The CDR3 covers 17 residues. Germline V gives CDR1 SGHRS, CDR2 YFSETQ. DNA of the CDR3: TGCGCCAGCAGCTTGGCAGGGAACCTTATTAGCACAGATACGCAGTATTTT. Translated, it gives CASSLAGNLISTDTQYF. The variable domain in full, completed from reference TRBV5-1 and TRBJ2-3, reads KAGVTQTPRYLIKTRGQQVTLSCSPISGHRSVSWYQQTPGQGLQFLFEYFSETQRNKGNFPGRFSGRQFSNSRSEMNVSTLELGDSALYLCASSLAGNLISTDTQYFGPGTRLTVL.

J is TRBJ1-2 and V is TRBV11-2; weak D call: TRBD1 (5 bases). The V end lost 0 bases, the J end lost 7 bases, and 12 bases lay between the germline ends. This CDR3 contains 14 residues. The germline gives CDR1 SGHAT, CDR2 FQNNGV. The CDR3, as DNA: TGTGCCAGCAGCTTAGACAGGGACTCGTTTGGCTACACCTTC. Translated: CASSLDRDSFGYTF. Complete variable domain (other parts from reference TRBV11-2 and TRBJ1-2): EAGVAQSPRYKIIEKRQSVAFWCNPISGHATLYWYQQILGQGPKLLIQFQNNGVVDDSQLPKDRFSAERLKGVDSTLKIQPAKLEDSAVYLCASSLDRDSFGYTFGSGTRLTVV.

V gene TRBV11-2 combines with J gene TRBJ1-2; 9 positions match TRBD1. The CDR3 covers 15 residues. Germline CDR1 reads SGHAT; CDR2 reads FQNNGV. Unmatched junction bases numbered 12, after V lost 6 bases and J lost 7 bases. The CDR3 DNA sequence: TGTGCCAGCAGGGGTAGAAACAGGGGGCGAGGTGGCTACACCTTC. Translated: CASRGRNRGRGGYTF.

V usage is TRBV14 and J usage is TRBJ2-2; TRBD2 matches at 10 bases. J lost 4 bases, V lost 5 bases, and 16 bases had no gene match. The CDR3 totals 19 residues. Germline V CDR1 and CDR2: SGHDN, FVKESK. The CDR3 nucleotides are TGTGCCAGCAGCGGCCAGCGGGGGGGCCTGTCATTGGCCACCGGGGAGCTGTTTTTT. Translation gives CASSGQRGGLSLATGELFF.

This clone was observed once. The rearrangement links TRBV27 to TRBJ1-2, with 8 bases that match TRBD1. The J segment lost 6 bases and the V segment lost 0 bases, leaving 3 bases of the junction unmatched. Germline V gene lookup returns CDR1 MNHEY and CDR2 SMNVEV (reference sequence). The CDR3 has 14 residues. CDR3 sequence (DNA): TGTGCCAGCAGTTTATCGGACAGGGCGGATGGCTACACCTTC. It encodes CASSLSDRADGYTF.

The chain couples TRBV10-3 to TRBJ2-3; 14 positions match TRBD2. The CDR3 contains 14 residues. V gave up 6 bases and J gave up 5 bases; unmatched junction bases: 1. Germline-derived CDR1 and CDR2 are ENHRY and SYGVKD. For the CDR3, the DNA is TGTGCCATCAGCGGGACTAGCGGGGGAGATACGCAGTATTTT. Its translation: CAISGTSGGDTQYF.

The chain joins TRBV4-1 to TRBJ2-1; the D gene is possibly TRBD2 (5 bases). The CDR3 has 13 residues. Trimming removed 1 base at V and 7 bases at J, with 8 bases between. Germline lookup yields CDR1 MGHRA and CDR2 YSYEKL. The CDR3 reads CASSQAGLNEQFF. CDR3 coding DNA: TGCGCCAGCAGCCAAGCGGGATTAAATGAGCAGTTCTTC.

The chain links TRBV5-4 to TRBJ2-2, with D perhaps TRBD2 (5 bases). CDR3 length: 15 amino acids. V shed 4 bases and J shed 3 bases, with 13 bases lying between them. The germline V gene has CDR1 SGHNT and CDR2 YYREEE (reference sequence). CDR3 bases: TGTGCCAGCAGCAATAGCGTCGGGGACACCGGGGAGCTGTTTTTT. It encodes CASSNSVGDTGELFF.

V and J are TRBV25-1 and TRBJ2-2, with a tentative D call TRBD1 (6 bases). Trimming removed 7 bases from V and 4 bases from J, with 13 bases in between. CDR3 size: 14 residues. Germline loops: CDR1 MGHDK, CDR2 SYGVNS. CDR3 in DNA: TGTGCCAGCACCAGAGACAGGTCCACCGGGGAGCTGTTTTTT. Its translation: CASTRDRSTGELFF.

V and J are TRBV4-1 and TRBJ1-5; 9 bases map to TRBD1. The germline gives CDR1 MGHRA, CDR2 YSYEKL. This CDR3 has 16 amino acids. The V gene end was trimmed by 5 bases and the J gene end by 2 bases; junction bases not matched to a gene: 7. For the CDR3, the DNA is TGCGCCAGCAGCGCCGGGACAGGGTTTGGCAATCAGCCCCAGCATTTT. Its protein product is CASSAGTGFGNQPQHF.

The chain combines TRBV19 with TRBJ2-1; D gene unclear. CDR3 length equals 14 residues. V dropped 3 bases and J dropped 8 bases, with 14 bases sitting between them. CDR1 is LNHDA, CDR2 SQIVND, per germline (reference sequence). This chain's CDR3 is CASSILHLDYEQFF. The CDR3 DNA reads TGTGCCAGTAGTATCCTCCACCTCGATTATGAGCAGTTCTTC.

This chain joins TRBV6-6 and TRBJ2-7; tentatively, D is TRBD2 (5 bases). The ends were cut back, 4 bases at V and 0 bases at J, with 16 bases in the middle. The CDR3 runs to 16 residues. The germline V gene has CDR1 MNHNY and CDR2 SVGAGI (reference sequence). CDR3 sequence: CASSSPSTGISYEQYF. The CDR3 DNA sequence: TGTGCCAGCAGTTCGCCGTCGACGGGGATCTCCTACGAGCAGTACTTC.

The DNA of the CDR3 is TGTGCCTGGAAAGTACAGGGCCCGGTGACCCAGTACTTC. Its protein product is CAWKVQGPVTQYF. The chain uses TRBV30 and TRBJ2-5; possible D gene TRBD1, 6 bases. Germline V lookup: CDR1 GTSNPN, CDR2 SVGIG (reference sequence). Trimming shortened V by 4 bases and J by 7 bases, and 16 bases separated the two germline ends. CDR3 length: 13 residues.

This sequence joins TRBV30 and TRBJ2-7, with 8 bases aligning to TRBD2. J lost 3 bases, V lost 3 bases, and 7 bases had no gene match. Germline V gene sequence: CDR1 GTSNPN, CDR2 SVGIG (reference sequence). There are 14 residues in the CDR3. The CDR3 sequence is CAWSQIAGLYEQYF. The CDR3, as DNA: TGTGCCTGGAGCCAAATAGCGGGACTCTACGAGCAGTACTTC.

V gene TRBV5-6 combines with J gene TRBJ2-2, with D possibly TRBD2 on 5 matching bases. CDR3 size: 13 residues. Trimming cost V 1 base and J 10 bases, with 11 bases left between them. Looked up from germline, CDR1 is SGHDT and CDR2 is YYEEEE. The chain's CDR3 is CASSLYPLAELFF. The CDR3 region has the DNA TGTGCCAGCAGCTTGTATCCCCTAGCGGAGCTGTTTTTT.

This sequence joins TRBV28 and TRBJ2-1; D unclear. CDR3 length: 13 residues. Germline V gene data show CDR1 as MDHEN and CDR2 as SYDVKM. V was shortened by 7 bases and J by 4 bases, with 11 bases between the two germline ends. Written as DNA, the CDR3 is TGTGCCAGCACCAAGACTGGATACAATGAGCAGTTCTTC. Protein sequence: CASTKTGYNEQFF. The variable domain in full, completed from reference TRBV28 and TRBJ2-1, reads DVKVTQSSRYLVKRTGEKVFLECVQDMDHENMFWYRQDPGLGLRLIYFSYDVKMKEKGDIPEGYSVSREKKERFSLILESASTNQTSMYLCASTKTGYNEQFFGPGTRLTVL.

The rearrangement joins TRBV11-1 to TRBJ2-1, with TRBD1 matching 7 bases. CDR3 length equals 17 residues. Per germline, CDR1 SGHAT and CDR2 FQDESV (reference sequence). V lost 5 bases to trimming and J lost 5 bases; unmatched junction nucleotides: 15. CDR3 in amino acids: CASSTRPTGSVHNEQFF. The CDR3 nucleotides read TGTGCCAGCAGCACCCGCCCGACAGGGAGTGTCCACAATGAGCAGTTCTTC.

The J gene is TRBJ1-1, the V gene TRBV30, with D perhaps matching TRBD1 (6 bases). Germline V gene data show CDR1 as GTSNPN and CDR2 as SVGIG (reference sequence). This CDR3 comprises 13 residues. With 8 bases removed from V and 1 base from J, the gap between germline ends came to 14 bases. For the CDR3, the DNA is TGTGCCGGAAGGGTACAGGGGAACACTGAAGCTTTCTTT. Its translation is CAGRVQGNTEAFF.

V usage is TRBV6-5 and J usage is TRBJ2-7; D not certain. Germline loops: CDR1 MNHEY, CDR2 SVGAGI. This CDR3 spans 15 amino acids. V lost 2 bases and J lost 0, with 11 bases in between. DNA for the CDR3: TGTGCCAGCAGTTACACGGTCCTTAGCTCCTACGAGCAGTACTTC. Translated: CASSYTVLSSYEQYF.

The CDR3 here is CAWSVTVVSNYGYTF. As DNA, the CDR3 is TGTGCCTGGAGTGTCACCGTCGTTTCTAACTATGGCTACACCTTC. The chain carries TRBV30 and TRBJ1-2; D is undetermined. The CDR3 is made up of 15 amino acids. Deletions cut 0 bases from V and 0 bases from J, with 11 bases between. Germline CDR1 is GTSNPN and CDR2 is SVGIG (reference sequence).

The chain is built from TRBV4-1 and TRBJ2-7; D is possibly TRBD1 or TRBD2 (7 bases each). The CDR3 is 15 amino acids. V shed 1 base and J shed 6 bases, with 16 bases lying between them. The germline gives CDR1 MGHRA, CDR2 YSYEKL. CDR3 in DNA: TGCGCCAGCAGCCAAGGATCAGGGGGGGTGGGCGAGCAGTACTTC. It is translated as CASSQGSGGVGEQYF.

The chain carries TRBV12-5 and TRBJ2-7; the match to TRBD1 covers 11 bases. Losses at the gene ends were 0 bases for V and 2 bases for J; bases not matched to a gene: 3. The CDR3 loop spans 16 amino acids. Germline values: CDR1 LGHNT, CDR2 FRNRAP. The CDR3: CASGLVGTGGAYEQYF. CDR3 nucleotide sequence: TGTGCTAGTGGTTTGGTCGGGACAGGGGGTGCCTACGAGCAGTACTTC.